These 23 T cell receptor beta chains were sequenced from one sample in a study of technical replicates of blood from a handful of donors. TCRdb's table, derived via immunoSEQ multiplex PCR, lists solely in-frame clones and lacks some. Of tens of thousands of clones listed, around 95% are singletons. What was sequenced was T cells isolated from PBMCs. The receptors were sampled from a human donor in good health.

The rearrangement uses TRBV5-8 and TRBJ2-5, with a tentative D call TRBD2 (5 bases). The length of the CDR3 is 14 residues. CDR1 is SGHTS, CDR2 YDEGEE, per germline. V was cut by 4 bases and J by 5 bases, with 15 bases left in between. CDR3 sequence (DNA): TGTGCCAGCAGCGACCCAGCCGGGGTGGAGACCCAGTACTTC. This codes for CASSDPAGVETQYF.

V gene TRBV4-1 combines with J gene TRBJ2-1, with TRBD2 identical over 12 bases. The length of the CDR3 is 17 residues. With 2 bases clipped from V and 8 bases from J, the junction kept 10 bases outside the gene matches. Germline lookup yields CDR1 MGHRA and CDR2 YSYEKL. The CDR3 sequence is CASSQLPSSGGAHEQFF. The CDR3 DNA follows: TGCGCCAGCAGCCAATTACCTTCTAGCGGGGGGGCCCATGAGCAGTTCTTC.

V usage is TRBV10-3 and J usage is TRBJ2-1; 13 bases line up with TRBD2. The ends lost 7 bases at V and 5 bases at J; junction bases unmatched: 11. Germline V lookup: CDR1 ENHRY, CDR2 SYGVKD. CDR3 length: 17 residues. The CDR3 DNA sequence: TGTGCCATCACCGAAAGGACTAGCGGGAGCTTAAACAATGAGCAGTTCTTC. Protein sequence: CAITERTSGSLNNEQFF.

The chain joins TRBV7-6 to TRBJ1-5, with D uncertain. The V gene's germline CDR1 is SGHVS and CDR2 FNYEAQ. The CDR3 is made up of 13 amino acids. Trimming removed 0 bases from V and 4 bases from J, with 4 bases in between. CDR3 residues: CASSLAENQPQHF. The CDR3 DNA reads TGTGCCAGCAGCTTAGCGGAGAATCAGCCCCAGCATTTT. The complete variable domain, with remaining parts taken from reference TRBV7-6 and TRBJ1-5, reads GAGVSQSPRYKVTKRGQDVALRCDPISGHVSLYWYRQALGQGPEFLTYFNYEAQQDKSGLPNDRFSAERPEGSISTLTIQRTEQRDSAMYRCASSLAENQPQHFGDGTRLSIL.

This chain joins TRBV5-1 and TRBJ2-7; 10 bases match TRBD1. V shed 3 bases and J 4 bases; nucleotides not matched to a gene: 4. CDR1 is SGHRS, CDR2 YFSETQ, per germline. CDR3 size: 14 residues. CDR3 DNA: TGCGCCAGCAGCTGGGACAGGGGCGGATACGAGCAGTACTTC. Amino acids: CASSWDRGGYEQYF.

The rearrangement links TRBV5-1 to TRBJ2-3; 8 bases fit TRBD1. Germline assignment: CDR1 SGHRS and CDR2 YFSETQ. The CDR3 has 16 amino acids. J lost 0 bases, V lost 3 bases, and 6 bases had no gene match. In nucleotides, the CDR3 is TGCGCCAGCAGCTCATGGACAGGGAAGAGCACAGATACGCAGTATTTT. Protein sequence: CASSSWTGKSTDTQYF. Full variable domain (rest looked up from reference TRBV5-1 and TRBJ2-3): KAGVTQTPRYLIKTRGQQVTLSCSPISGHRSVSWYQQTPGQGLQFLFEYFSETQRNKGNFPGRFSGRQFSNSRSEMNVSTLELGDSALYLCASSSWTGKSTDTQYFGPGTRLTVL.

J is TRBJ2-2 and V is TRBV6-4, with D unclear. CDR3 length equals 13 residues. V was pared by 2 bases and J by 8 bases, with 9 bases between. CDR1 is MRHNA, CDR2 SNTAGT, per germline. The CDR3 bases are TGTGCCAGCAGTGACGGGCCGTATGGGGAGCTGTTTTTT. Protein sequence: CASSDGPYGELFF.

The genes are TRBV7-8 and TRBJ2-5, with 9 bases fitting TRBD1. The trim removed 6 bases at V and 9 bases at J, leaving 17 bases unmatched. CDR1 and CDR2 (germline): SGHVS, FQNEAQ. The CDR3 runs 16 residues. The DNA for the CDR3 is TGTGCCAGCAGGTCGCCCGGGACAGGGAAAAACTCGGCCCAGTACTTC. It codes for CASRSPGTGKNSAQYF.

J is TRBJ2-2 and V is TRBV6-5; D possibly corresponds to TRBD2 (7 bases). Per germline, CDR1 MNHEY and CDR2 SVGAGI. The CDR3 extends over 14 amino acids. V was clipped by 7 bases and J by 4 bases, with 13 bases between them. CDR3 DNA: TGTGCCAGCACTCGGGGAGGGGGCACCGGGGAGCTGTTTTTT. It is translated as CASTRGGGTGELFF.

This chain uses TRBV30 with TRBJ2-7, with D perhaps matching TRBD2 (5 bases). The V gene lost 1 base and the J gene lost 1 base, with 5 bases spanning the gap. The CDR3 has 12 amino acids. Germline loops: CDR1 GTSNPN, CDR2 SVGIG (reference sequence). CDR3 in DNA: TGTGCCTGGAGTGCGGGGTCCTACGAGCAGTACTTC. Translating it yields CAWSAGSYEQYF.

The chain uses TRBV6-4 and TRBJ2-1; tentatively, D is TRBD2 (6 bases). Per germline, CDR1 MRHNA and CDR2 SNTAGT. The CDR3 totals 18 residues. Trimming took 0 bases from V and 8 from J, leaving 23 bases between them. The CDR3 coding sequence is TGTGCCAGCAGTGACTCCTTCACCGGGAGCTACACCCTCGATGAGCAGTTCTTC. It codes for CASSDSFTGSYTLDEQFF.

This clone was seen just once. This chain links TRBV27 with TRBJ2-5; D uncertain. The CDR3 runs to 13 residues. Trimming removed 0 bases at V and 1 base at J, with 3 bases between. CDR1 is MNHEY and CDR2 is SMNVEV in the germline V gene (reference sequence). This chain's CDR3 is CASSLSFQETQYF. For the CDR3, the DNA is TGTGCCAGCAGTTTATCCTTCCAAGAGACCCAGTACTTC.

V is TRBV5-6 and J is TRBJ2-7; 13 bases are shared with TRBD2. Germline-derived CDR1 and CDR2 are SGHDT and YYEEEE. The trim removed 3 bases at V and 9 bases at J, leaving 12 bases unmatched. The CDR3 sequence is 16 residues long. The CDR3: CASSSTPGLAGLMQYF. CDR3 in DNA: TGTGCCAGCAGCTCTACTCCGGGACTAGCGGGATTGATGCAGTACTTC.

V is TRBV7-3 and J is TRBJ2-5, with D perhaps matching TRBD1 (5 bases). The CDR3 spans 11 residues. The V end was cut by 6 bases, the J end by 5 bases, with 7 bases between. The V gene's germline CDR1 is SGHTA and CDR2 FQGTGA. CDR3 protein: CASRSGETQYF. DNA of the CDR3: TGTGCCAGCAGGTCAGGGGAGACCCAGTACTTC. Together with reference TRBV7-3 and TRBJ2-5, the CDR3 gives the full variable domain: GAGVSQTPSNKVTEKGKYVELRCDPISGHTALYWYRQSLGQGPEFLIYFQGTGAADDSGLPNDRFFAVRPEGSVSTLKIQRTERGDSAVYLCASRSGETQYFGPGTRLLVL.

The CDR3 DNA is TGTGCCAGCAGTTACTCGTCACAGGGTGTACGTTCACCCCTCCACTTT. Translating gives CASSYSSQGVRSPLHF. This rearrangement joins TRBV6-5 to TRBJ1-6; possible D gene TRBD1, 6 bases. The germline V and J ends were trimmed by 0 bases and 9 bases, with 15 bases remaining between them. The germline CDR1 and CDR2 sequences are MNHEY and SVGAGI. The CDR3 is 16 amino acids.

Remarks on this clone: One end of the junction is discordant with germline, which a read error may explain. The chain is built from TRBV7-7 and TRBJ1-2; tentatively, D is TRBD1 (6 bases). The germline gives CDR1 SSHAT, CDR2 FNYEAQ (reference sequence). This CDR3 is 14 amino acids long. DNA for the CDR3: TGTGCTAGCACTATAACGGGGGGGGCCTATGGCTACACCTTC. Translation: CASTITGGAYGYTF.

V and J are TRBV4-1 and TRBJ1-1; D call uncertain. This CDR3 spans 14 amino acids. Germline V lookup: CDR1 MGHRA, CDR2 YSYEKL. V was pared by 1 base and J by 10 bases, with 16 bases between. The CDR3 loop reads CASSQGPIWPGAFF. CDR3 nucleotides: TGCGCCAGCAGCCAAGGACCTATATGGCCGGGAGCTTTCTTT.

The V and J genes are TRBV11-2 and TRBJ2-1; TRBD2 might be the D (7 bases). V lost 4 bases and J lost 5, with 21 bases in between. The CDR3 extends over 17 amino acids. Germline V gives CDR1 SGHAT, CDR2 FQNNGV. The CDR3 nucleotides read TGTGCCAGCAGCTCGGCTCAAGGGGGGGAGGGGAACAATGAGCAGTTCTTC. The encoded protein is CASSSAQGGEGNNEQFF.

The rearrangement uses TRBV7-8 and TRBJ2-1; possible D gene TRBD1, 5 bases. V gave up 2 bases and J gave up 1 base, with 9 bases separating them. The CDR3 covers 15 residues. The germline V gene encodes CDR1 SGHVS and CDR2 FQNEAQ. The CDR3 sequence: CASSLLRGSYNEQFF. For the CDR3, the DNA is TGTGCCAGCAGCTTACTAAGGGGATCCTACAATGAGCAGTTCTTC.

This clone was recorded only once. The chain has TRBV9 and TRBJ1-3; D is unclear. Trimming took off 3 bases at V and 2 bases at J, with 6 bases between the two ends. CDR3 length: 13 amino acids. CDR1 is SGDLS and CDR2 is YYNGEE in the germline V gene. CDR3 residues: CASSEPPGNTIYF. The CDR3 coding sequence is TGTGCCAGCAGCGAGCCCCCTGGAAACACCATATATTTT.

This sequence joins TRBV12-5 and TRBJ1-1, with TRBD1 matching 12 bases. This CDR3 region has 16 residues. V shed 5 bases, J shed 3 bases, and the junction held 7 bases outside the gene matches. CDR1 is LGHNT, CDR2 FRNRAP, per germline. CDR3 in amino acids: CASGPPGTGGDTEAFF. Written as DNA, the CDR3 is TGTGCTAGTGGTCCGCCCGGGACAGGGGGCGACACTGAAGCTTTCTTT.

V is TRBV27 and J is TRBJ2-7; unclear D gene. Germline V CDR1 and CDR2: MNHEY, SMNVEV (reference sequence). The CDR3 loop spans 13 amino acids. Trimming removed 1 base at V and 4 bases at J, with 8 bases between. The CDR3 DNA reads TGTGCCAGCAGTTTATTTTCCCTATACGAGCAGTACTTC. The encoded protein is CASSLFSLYEQYF.

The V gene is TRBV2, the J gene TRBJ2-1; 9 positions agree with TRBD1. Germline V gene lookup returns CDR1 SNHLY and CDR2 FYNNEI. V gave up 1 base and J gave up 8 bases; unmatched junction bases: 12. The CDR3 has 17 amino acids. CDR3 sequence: CASSEELRGTGKDEQFF. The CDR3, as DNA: TGTGCCAGCAGTGAAGAACTCCGGGGGACAGGGAAAGATGAGCAGTTCTTC.